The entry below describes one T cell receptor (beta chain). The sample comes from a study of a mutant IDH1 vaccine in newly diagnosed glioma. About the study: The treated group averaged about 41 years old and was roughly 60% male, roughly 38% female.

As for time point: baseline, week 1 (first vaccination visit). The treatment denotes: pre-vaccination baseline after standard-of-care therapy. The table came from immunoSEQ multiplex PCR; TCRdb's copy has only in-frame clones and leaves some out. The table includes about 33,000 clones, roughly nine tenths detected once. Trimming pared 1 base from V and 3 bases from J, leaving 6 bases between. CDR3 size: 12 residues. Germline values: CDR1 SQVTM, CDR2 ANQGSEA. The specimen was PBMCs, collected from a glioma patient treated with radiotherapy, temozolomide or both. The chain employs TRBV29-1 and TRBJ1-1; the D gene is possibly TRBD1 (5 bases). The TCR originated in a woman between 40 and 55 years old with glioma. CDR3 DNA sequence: TGCAGCGTTGAAGCAGGGCACACTGAAGCTTTCTTT. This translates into CSVEAGHTEAFF.